This T cell receptor beta chain was profiled in a study of read filtering for tumor transcriptome and immune sequencing. The CDR3 extends over 15 amino acids. CDR1 and CDR2 (germline): MDHEN, SYDVKM. The V segment lost 5 bases and the J segment 4 bases; nucleotides outside the gene matches: 9. In this sample, this clonotype turned up many times. Molecular barcoded adaptors covering alpha/delta and beta/gamma chains were used on around 370 ng RNA. TCRdb passed the reads through MiXCR, listing each CDR3 protein once. Here the sample spans 39,000 or so distinct CDR3 sequences, over 11% being singletons. The sequence was obtained from a donor at least 40 years old with multiple myeloma. This chain links TRBV28 with TRBJ2-7; 9 bases match TRBD1. The sequencing sample was made of a population of CD138-negative cells sorted from bone marrow. CDR3 sequence reads: CASSISGQGIYEQYF. As DNA, the CDR3 is TGTGCCAGCAGTATATCCGGACAGGGGATATACGAGCAGTACTTC.